The TCR beta chain under discussion was sequenced for a study of shared clonotypes between healthy human individuals. About the study: CD4 naive cells filled three plates per donor, CD4 memory three, CD8 naive two and CD8 memory one.

Concerning this clone: No antigen is known for it.

CD45RA-negative memory and CD45RA+ naive subsets were split from the CD4+ cells. Study-wide results and limits: Non-shared clonotypes were found to have lower generation probabilities than the clonotypes that were shared by all four of the sorted-subset donors. Of the naive CD4 clonotypes, roughly 5.2% were shared across several donors.

Measured with immunoSEQ multiplex PCR; TCRdb has only the in-frame clones, and not every one. The sample includes more than 2 million clones, approximately 94% of them seen just once. The CDR3 runs to 14 residues. The germline V gene has CDR1 MNHNY and CDR2 SVGAGI (reference sequence). With 1 base removed from V and 6 bases from J, the gap between germline ends came to 9 bases. The sequenced sample was naive CD4+ T cells sorted from blood. Regarding subset: CD45RA+ positively selected. The TCR sequence derives from a man aged 18 to 30 in good health. J is TRBJ2-2 and V is TRBV6-6, with TRBD2 as a possible D gene (5 bases). The CDR3: CASSYLRDAGELFF. DNA for the CDR3: TGTGCCAGCAGTTACTTACGGGATGCCGGGGAGCTGTTTTTT.